This TCR beta chain was observed in a study of T-cell memory formation after mild COVID-19. This CDR3 spans 15 amino acids. Germline CDR1 and CDR2: SEHNR and FQNEAQ (reference sequence). The ends were cut back, 2 bases at V and 4 bases at J, with 14 bases in the middle. One entry per CDR3 protein, called by TCRdb with MiXCR from the 5' RACE reads. Among about 270,000 distinct CDR3 sequences listed, around 15% were seen once. The chain carries TRBV7-9 and TRBJ1-1, with no clear D. Sequencing was carried out using PBMCs or a T cell subset sorted from them (not recorded which). This receptor was taken from a man between 18 and 35 years old who had mild COVID-19 (a few samples of this study predate the infection). Cell type and time point are not known. DNA for the CDR3: TGTGCCAGCAGCTTATCCGCGGGCGATGCCACTGAAGCTTTCTTT. This encodes CASSLSAGDATEAFF.